These T cell receptor beta chains were read from a single sample in a study of blood T cell repertoires in COVID-19. The method was immunoSEQ multiplex PCR; TCRdb's version includes in-frame clones alone and lacks a portion of them. This table has approximately 110,000 clones, over 60% appearing once. Sequencing was performed on peripheral blood. These receptors all come from a human donor in a cohort sampled during active or convalescent COVID-19. The CDR3 runs from the conserved cysteine through the conserved F or W. A D gene is named only where the DNA matches it firmly. Size is stated for part of the rows, as once, few or many counts, or as a class when the clone is expanded.

v_call	clone_size	j_call	d_call	cdr3_nt	cdr3_aa
TRBV9	.	TRBJ2-1	TRBD2	TGTGCCAGCAGCGTTACCGGGACTACCTACAATGAGCAGTTCTTC	CASSVTGTTYNEQFF
TRBV29-1	.	TRBJ2-7	.	TGCAGCGTTGGGGGGCTCCTCCTGGGCGAGCAGTACTTC	CSVGGLLLGEQYF
TRBV7-8	.	TRBJ2-7	TRBD2	TGTGCCAGCAGCTTAGAACTAGCGGGTACTTTACCTCGCTACGAGCAGTACTTC	CASSLELAGTLPRYEQYF
TRBV6-6	once	TRBJ1-3	.	TGTGCCAGCAGCCTCCGACAGACCTCTGGAAACACCATATATTTT	CASSLRQTSGNTIYF
TRBV10-3	.	TRBJ2-1	.	TGTGCCATAGCTTCAGGGGCCCCCTCCTACAATGAGCAGTTCTTC	CAIASGAPSYNEQFF
TRBV6-4	few	TRBJ2-5	.	TGTGCCAGCGGCACCTTGACTCGGCAAGAGACCCAGTACTTC	CASGTLTRQETQYF
TRBV28	.	TRBJ1-5	.	TGTGCCAGCATCGGGGGTTGGTATAGCCAGCCCCAGCATTTT	CASIGGWYSQPQHF
TRBV7-2	.	TRBJ2-5	.	TGTGCCAGCAGCTTATCCCGGGAGACCCAGTACTTC	CASSLSRETQYF
TRBV10-3	.	TRBJ1-1	.	TGTGCCATCAGTGCCGACAGGTACACTGAAGCTTTCTTT	CAISADRYTEAFF
TRBV15	.	TRBJ2-1	TRBD1	TGTGCCACCAGCAGAGTAATATTAGGGGGGGACAGGGGTCAGTTCTTC	CATSRVILGGDRGQFF
TRBV12-5	.	TRBJ2-1	TRBD2	TGTGCTAGTGGTCCTGGACTAGCGCACAATGAGCAGTTCTTC	CASGPGLAHNEQFF
TRBV7-2	many	TRBJ1-2	.	TGTGCCAGCAGCTCCCCGGCAGGGGTCTATGGCTACACCTTC	CASSSPAGVYGYTF
TRBV28	.	TRBJ1-3	.	TGTGCCAGCAGTTTATGGAGGGCCTACTCTGGAAACACCATATATTTT	CASSLWRAYSGNTIYF
TRBV5-6	.	TRBJ2-7	.	TGTGCCAGCAGCTGGGGCAGGGCACACGAGCAGTACTTC	CASSWGRAHEQYF
TRBV18	.	TRBJ2-1	TRBD2	TGTGCCAGCTCACCCCAGGGACTAGCGGGGGCCTTACGCAATGAGCAGTTCTTC	CASSPQGLAGALRNEQFF
TRBV27	.	TRBJ2-7	.	TGTGCCAGCAGTTTTCGTCGGAGCTCCTACGAGCAGTACTTC	CASSFRRSSYEQYF
TRBV5-5	once	TRBJ1-6	TRBD1	TGTGCCAGCAGCTCACAGGGGTGGCGCTCACCCCTCCACTTT	CASSSQGWRSPLHF
TRBV14	.	TRBJ2-4	.	TGTGCCACCAGGGAGTGGTCAGCCAAAAACATTCAGTACTTC	CATREWSAKNIQYF
TRBV10-1	.	TRBJ1-1	.	TGCGCCAGCAGTGAGGGGCTTGGATACACTGAAGCTTTCTTT	CASSEGLGYTEAFF
TRBV5-6	.	TRBJ1-1	.	TGTGCCAGCAGCTGGAGGACTCCCGGGGGAGGCACTGAAGCTTTCTTT	CASSWRTPGGGTEAFF
TRBV3-1/TRBV3-2	.	TRBJ1-6	TRBD1	TGTGCCAGCAGCCAAGGGACAGGGGGCGGTTCACCCCTCCACTTT	CASSQGTGGGSPLHF
TRBV28	.	TRBJ2-3	.	TGTGCCACCAGGGACTCCTCCACAGATACGCAGTATTTT	CATRDSSTDTQYF
TRBV15	.	TRBJ1-4	.	TGTGCCACCAGCGCCACAGGAGAATATGAAAAACTGTTTTTT	CATSATGEYEKLFF
TRBV25-1	.	TRBJ2-5	.	TGTGCCAGCAGTGATCGACGGGGCCAAGAGACCCAGTACTTC	CASSDRRGQETQYF
TRBV5-1	.	TRBJ2-3	.	TGCGCCAGCAGCTTGCAAGCGGTCGGCACAGATACGCAGTATTTT	CASSLQAVGTDTQYF
TRBV10-3	.	TRBJ2-1	TRBD2	TGTGCCATCAGTGCCTCCGGGACTAGCGGGACCTTAGCGCCACAAAATGAGCAGTTCTTC	CAISASGTSGTLAPQNEQFF
TRBV2	.	TRBJ2-3	TRBD2	TGTGCCAGCCTTACCGAAGGACTAGCGGGGGGGATCACAGATACGCAGTATTTT	CASLTEGLAGGITDTQYF
TRBV5-1	.	TRBJ1-1	.	TGCGCCAGCGGTCCCTTCGGGGGTGGGTCAGCTTTCTTT	CASGPFGGGSAFF
TRBV19	.	TRBJ1-1	TRBD1	TGTGCCAGTAGTATAGGGTTACCAGGGGGCGCAGGCACTGAAGCTTTCTTT	CASSIGLPGGAGTEAFF
TRBV6-4	.	TRBJ2-1	.	TGTGCCAGCAGTGTCGGGGGTTACAATGAGCAGTTCTTC	CASSVGGYNEQFF
TRBV7-9	.	TRBJ1-5	TRBD1	TGTGCCAGCAGCTCGGGGGCGGGGACAGCGTATCAGCCCCAGCATTTT	CASSSGAGTAYQPQHF
TRBV2	.	TRBJ2-1	TRBD2	TGTGCCAGCAGTGAAGCCTTGCGGGGGGTTAGTAATGAGCAGTTCTTC	CASSEALRGVSNEQFF
TRBV29-1	.	TRBJ1-1	.	TGCAGCGCCAAACTCCGGGACACTTTTTTGAACACTGAAGCTTTCTTT	CSAKLRDTFLNTEAFF
TRBV28	.	TRBJ1-4	.	TGTGCCAGCAGTTTATGGAGTGTTAATGAAAAACTGTTTTTT	CASSLWSVNEKLFF
TRBV7-2	.	TRBJ2-1	.	TGTGCCAGCAGCCTCGCGGGACTCTCCTACAATGAGCAGTTCTTC	CASSLAGLSYNEQFF
TRBV11-3	.	TRBJ2-7	TRBD1	TGTGCCAGCAGCTTATCGGGACAGGGGACCTACGAGCAGTACTTC	CASSLSGQGTYEQYF
TRBV7-2	.	TRBJ1-1	.	TGTGCCAGCAGCTTAAACAGGGTAAACACTGAAGCTTTCTTT	CASSLNRVNTEAFF
TRBV6-6	few	TRBJ1-4	.	TGTGCCAGCAGTCGACAGTTATTTGCAACTAATGAAAAACTGTTTTTT	CASSRQLFATNEKLFF
TRBV28	.	TRBJ2-2	.	TGTGCCAGCAGTATACAGGGTCGAACCGGGGAGCTGTTTTTT	CASSIQGRTGELFF
TRBV4-3	.	TRBJ1-6	.	TGCGCCAGCAGCCCGGCCTGGAGGGGAGTGAACAACTCACCCCTCCACTTT	CASSPAWRGVNNSPLHF
TRBV28	.	TRBJ2-5	TRBD1	TGTGCCAGCAGTTCCCCCCAGGGGGCGTGGGAGACCCAGTACTTC	CASSSPQGAWETQYF
TRBV7-9	.	TRBJ2-5	TRBD2	TGTGCCAGCAGCCCGGATGGGACTAGCGGGAGTGGGACCCAGTACTTC	CASSPDGTSGSGTQYF
TRBV29-1	.	TRBJ2-3	TRBD2	TGCAGCGTTGATTGGGGCCCTCCGGGGGGAACGCAGTATTTT	CSVDWGPPGGTQYF
TRBV30	.	TRBJ2-6	.	TGTGCCTGGAGGGTGACAGTCTCTGGGGCCAACGTCCTGACTTTC	CAWRVTVSGANVLTF
TRBV27	few	TRBJ2-2	TRBD2	TGTGCCAGCAGTTTTTGGGCTAGCGGGAGGGATTCGGACACCGGGGAGCTGTTTTTT	CASSFWASGRDSDTGELFF
TRBV7-2	.	TRBJ2-3	TRBD2	TGTGCCAGCAGCAAAATAGCGGGGGGGACGACTGGCACAGATACGCAGTATTTT	CASSKIAGGTTGTDTQYF
TRBV19	.	TRBJ2-4	.	TGTGCCAGTAGTCCCGACAGGAAAAACATTCAGTACTTC	CASSPDRKNIQYF